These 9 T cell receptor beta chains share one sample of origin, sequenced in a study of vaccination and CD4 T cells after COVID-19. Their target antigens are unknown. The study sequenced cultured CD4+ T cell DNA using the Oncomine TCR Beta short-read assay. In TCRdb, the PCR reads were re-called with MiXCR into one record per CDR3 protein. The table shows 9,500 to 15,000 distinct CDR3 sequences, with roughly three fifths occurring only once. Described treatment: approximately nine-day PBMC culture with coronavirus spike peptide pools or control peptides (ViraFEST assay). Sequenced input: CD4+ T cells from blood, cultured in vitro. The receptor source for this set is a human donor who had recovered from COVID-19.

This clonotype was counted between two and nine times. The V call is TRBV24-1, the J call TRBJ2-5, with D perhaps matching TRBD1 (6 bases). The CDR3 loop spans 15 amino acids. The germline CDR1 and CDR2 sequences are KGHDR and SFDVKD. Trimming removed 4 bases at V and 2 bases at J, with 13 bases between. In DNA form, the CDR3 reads TGTGCCACCAGTGAGCCTACAGGGCCGCAAGAGACCCAGTACTTC. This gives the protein CATSEPTGPQETQYF.

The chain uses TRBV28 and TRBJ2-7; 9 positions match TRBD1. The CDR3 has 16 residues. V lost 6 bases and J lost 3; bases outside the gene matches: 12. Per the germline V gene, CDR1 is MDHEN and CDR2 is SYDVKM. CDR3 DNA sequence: TGTGCCAGCAGCCCTATACTCAGACAGGGGGGCTACGAGCAGTACTTC. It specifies CASSPILRQGGYEQYF. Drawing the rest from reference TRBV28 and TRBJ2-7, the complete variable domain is DVKVTQSSRYLVKRTGEKVFLECVQDMDHENMFWYRQDPGLGLRLIYFSYDVKMKEKGDIPEGYSVSREKKERFSLILESASTNQTSMYLCASSPILRQGGYEQYFGPGTRLTVT.

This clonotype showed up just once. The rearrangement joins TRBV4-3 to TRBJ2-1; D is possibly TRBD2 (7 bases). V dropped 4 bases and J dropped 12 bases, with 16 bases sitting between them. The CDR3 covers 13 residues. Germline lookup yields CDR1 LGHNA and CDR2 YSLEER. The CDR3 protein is CASSRGGQTAQFF. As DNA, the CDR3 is TGCGCCAGCAGCCGGGGGGGGCAGACAGCGCAGTTCTTC.

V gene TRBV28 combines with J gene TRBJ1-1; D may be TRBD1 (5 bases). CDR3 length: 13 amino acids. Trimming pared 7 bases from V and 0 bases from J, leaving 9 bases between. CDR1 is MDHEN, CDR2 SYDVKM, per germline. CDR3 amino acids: CASTATVNTEAFF. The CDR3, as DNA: TGTGCCAGCACCGCGACAGTGAACACTGAAGCTTTCTTT.

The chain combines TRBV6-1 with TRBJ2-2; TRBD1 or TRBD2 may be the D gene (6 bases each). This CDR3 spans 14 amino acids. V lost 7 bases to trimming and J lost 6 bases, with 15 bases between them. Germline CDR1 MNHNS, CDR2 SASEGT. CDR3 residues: CASTRRGFPGELFF. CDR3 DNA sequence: TGTGCCAGCACCAGGAGGGGGTTTCCCGGGGAGCTGTTTTTT.

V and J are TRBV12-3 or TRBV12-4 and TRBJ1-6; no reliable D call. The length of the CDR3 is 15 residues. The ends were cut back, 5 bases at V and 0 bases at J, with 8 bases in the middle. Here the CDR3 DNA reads TGTGCCAGCAGTGCATCGAGCTCCTATAATTCACCCCTCCACTTT. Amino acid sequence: CASSASSSYNSPLHF.

CDR3 sequence: CASSRGTETGELFF. CDR3 DNA sequence: TGTGCCAGCAGCCGTGGGACCGAGACCGGGGAGCTGTTTTTT. The chain couples TRBV11-1 to TRBJ2-2; D may match TRBD1 or TRBD2 (5 bases each). This CDR3 has 14 residues. Per the germline V gene, CDR1 is SGHAT and CDR2 is FQDESV (reference sequence). The V and J ends lost 5 bases and 5 bases respectively, with 12 bases between them.

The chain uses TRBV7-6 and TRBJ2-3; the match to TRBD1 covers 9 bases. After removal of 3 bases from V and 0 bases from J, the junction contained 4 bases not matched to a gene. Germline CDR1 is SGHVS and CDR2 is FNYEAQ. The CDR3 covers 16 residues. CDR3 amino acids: CASSLGQGPSTDTQYF. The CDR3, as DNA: TGTGCCAGCAGCTTGGGACAGGGTCCTAGCACAGATACGCAGTATTTT.

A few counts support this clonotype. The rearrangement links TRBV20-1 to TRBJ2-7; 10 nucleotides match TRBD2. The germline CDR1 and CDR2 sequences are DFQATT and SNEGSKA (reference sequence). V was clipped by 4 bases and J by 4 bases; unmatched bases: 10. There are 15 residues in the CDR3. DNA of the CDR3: TGCAGTGCTAACCACCGATCTAGCGGGAGTTACGAGCAGTACTTC. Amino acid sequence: CSANHRSSGSYEQYF.